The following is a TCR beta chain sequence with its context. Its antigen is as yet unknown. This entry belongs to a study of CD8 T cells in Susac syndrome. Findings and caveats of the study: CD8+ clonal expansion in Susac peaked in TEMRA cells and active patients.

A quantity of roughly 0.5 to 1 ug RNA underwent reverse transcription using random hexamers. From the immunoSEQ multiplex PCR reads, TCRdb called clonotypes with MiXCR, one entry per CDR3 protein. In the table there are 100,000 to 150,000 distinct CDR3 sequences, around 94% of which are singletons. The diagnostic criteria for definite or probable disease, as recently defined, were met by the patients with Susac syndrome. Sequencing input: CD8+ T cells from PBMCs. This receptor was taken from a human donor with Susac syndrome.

The CDR3 DNA is TGTGCCACAACCGGGACAGGGGGCGGTCGGAGTCCCACAGAGACCCAGTACTTC. It yields the protein CATTGTGGGRSPTETQYF. The chain couples TRBV15 to TRBJ2-5; 12 bases align to TRBD1. The germline V gene encodes CDR1 LNHNV and CDR2 YYDKDF (reference sequence). V trimming: 9 bases; J trimming: 4 bases; junction bases outside the gene matches: 18. CDR3 length equals 18 residues.